One and the same sample provided the 23 T cell receptor beta chains below, sequenced in a study of control samples from healthy donors and cancer patients (dated by TCRdb to between 2020 and 2021). The library was prepared using the immunoSEQ multiplex PCR assay. As stored in TCRdb, this immuneACCESS dataset retains in-frame rearrangements with V and J assigned. A fraction of the clones does not appear; measured against another copy, unresolved V genes explain less than half of the discrepancy, and the remainder lacks a known reason. The sample yields 90,000 to 95,000 clones; 85% were counted once. The ten most abundant clones make up around 20% of the sample. The specimen was blood. These receptor sequences come from a young man in good health.

The chain couples TRBV7-3 to TRBJ2-1, with 10 bases lining up with TRBD1. Germline CDR1 SGHTA, CDR2 FQGTGA. This CDR3 spans 16 amino acids. Trimming removed 1 base from V and 2 bases from J; junction bases left unmatched: 2. The CDR3, as DNA: TGTGCCAGCAGCTTAAGAGGACAGGGGGCCTACAATGAGCAGTTCTTC. It codes for CASSLRGQGAYNEQFF.

This clone was counted a few times. The J gene is TRBJ2-7, the V gene TRBV7-9; D tentatively reads TRBD1 or TRBD2 (6 bases each). The CDR3 runs 13 residues. CDR1 and CDR2 (germline): SEHNR, FQNEAQ (reference sequence). V lost 5 bases and J 2 bases, leaving 10 bases between the germline ends. CDR3 sequence reads: CASSLRGAYEQYF. DNA of the CDR3: TGTGCCAGCAGCCTAAGGGGGGCCTACGAGCAGTACTTC.

The V gene is TRBV29-1, the J gene TRBJ1-3; D ambiguous. V lost 4 bases to trimming and J lost 0 bases, with 13 bases between them. Germline V gene lookup returns CDR1 SQVTM and CDR2 ANQGSEA. The CDR3 runs to 15 residues. The CDR3 protein is CSVVGNGVSGNTIYF. CDR3 DNA sequence: TGCAGCGTTGTTGGGAACGGCGTCTCTGGAAACACCATATATTTT. Full variable domain (outside the CDR3, taken from reference TRBV29-1 and TRBJ1-3): SAVISQKPSRDICQRGTSLTIQCQVDSQVTMMFWYRQQPGQSLTLIATANQGSEATYESGFVIDKFPISRPNLTFSTLTVSNMSPEDSSIYLCSVVGNGVSGNTIYFGEGSWLTVV.

The chain is built from TRBV9 and TRBJ1-1; D unresolved. CDR1 is SGDLS, CDR2 YYNGEE, per germline. With 4 bases removed from V and 5 bases from J, the gap between germline ends came to 15 bases. The length of the CDR3 is 14 residues. In DNA form, the CDR3 reads TGTGCCAGCAGCCCAACAAGCAGAGGGACTGAAGCTTTCTTT. It yields the protein CASSPTSRGTEAFF.

The V call is TRBV7-2, the J call TRBJ1-6; 11 bases are shared with TRBD1. Trimming cost V 5 bases and J 9 bases; bases outside gene matches: 6. The CDR3 extends over 15 amino acids. Germline V CDR1 and CDR2: SGHTA, FQGNSA. The chain's CDR3 is CASSRDRGIISPLHF. The CDR3 nucleotides are TGTGCCAGCAGCCGGGACAGGGGGATCATTTCACCCCTCCACTTT.

This clone was counted only a few times. This sequence joins TRBV3-1 (or the pseudogene TRBV3-2) and TRBJ1-5; D unclear. Germline CDR1 is LGHDT and CDR2 is YNNKEL (reference sequence). This CDR3 comprises 13 residues. Trimming stripped 0 bases from V and 8 bases from J, with 8 bases between. The chain's CDR3 is CASSQDPGKPQHF. DNA of the CDR3: TGTGCCAGCAGCCAAGACCCTGGGAAGCCCCAGCATTTT.

The J gene is TRBJ1-1, the V gene TRBV10-3; D is unclear. The V end lost 4 bases, the J end lost 3 bases, and 12 bases lay between the germline ends. The CDR3 contains 14 residues. Germline CDR1 is ENHRY and CDR2 is SYGVKD. The CDR3 region has the DNA TGTGCCATCAGTGTAGCAAAGGGTGACACTGAAGCTTTCTTT. The encoded protein is CAISVAKGDTEAFF.

V gene TRBV7-8 combines with J gene TRBJ2-1, with 8 nucleotides matching TRBD2. Losses at the gene ends were 1 base for V and 12 bases for J; bases not matched to a gene: 5. In germline, CDR1 is SGHVS, CDR2 FQNEAQ. The CDR3 has 13 amino acids. CDR3 DNA: TGTGCCAGCAGCTTAGACGGGAGGGGCTCGCAGTTCTTC. As protein: CASSLDGRGSQFF.

To note about this clone: Other DNA sequences in the sample encode the same CDR3. CDR3 residues: CASSLAASYEQYF. CDR3 sequence (DNA): TGCGCCAGCAGCTTGGCGGCATCCTACGAGCAGTACTTC. The chain is built from TRBV5-1 and TRBJ2-7; D is unclear. The V and J ends lost 0 bases and 1 base respectively, with 5 bases between them. Germline V gene lookup returns CDR1 SGHRS and CDR2 YFSETQ. This CDR3 comprises 13 residues.

The rearrangement links TRBV24-1 to TRBJ2-3; 11 bases are shared with TRBD2. Germline assignment: CDR1 KGHDR and CDR2 SFDVKD. V lost 5 bases, J lost 6 bases, and 3 bases stayed unmatched. CDR3 length equals 14 residues. As DNA, the CDR3 is TGTGCCACCAGTGCTAGCGGGGGGCGGGATACGCAGTATTTT. Encoded protein: CATSASGGRDTQYF.

The sample holds a few counts of this clone. The DNA is omitted, as the CDR3 cannot be located on it reliably, and the CDR3 follows TCRdb's listing. The genes are TRBV11-2 and TRBJ2-1; the table names TRBD2, a call not compared with the DNA. The CDR3 comprises 13 residues, both ends counted. From germline, CDR1 is SGHAT and CDR2 FQNNGV. The CDR3 here is CASSLVAGGAGLF.

The chain carries TRBV15 and TRBJ1-1; D is uncertain. V lost 1 base and J lost 7, with 7 bases in between. CDR3 length equals 12 residues. Per the germline V gene, CDR1 is LNHNV and CDR2 is YYDKDF (reference sequence). As DNA, the CDR3 is TGTGCCACCAGCAGAGCTCACAATGAAGCTTTCTTT. Its translation: CATSRAHNEAFF.

The chain uses TRBV11-1 and TRBJ2-1; D possibly corresponds to TRBD2 (5 bases). Trimming shortened V by 5 bases and J by 3 bases, and 17 bases separated the two germline ends. Germline CDR1 reads SGHAT; CDR2 reads FQDESV (reference sequence). This CDR3 is 16 amino acids long. This chain's CDR3 is CASSPRPGWGYNEQFF. CDR3 coding DNA: TGTGCCAGCAGCCCCCGGCCGGGGTGGGGCTACAATGAGCAGTTCTTC.

The gene calls are TRBV1 and TRBJ2-3; the tabulated D call, TRBD2, remains unverified against the DNA. TRBV1 is labeled a pseudogene. The CDR3 extends over 19 amino acids. The CDR3 DNA reads TGCACCAGCAAGTATAGCGGGGGTACCCCACCCGTCCATACAGATACGCAGTATTTT. Encoded protein: CTSKYSGGTPPVHTDTQYF.

The gene calls are TRBV24-1 and TRBJ2-1; TRBD1 might be the D (6 bases). Germline V gene sequence: CDR1 KGHDR, CDR2 SFDVKD. The CDR3 consists of 15 residues. The V end lost 5 bases, the J end lost 3 bases, and 13 bases lay between the germline ends. The CDR3 region is CATSARQGIYNEQFF. In DNA form, the CDR3 reads TGTGCCACCAGTGCCCGCCAGGGGATCTACAATGAGCAGTTCTTC.

This chain connects TRBV30 to TRBJ1-6, with 9 nucleotides matching TRBD1. The junction had 2 bases not matched to a gene; V was cut back by 0 bases and J by 2 bases. Germline CDR1 and CDR2: GTSNPN and SVGIG (reference sequence). The CDR3 covers 16 residues. The CDR3 here is CAWSVTGGTYNSPLHF. The CDR3 nucleotides are TGTGCCTGGAGTGTAACAGGGGGCACCTATAATTCACCCCTCCACTTT.

The V and J genes are TRBV6-4 and TRBJ2-1; 10 bases fit TRBD2. The germline V gene encodes CDR1 MRHNA and CDR2 SNTAGT. With V trimmed by 5 bases and J by 8 bases, 9 bases remained unmatched. CDR3 size: 15 residues. The CDR3 region has the DNA TGTGCCAGCAGTATCCTGAGCGGGGGGGTCTATGAGCAGTTCTTC. Amino acid sequence: CASSILSGGVYEQFF.

This chain links TRBV5-4 with TRBJ1-2; tentative D call: TRBD1 (6 bases). From germline, CDR1 is SGHNT and CDR2 YYREEE (reference sequence). V gave up 4 bases and J gave up 6 bases, with 16 bases separating them. This CDR3 has 14 residues. This CDR3 is CASSPVAGGHGYTF. CDR3 DNA: TGTGCCAGCAGCCCGGTGGCCGGGGGGCATGGCTACACCTTC.

V and J are TRBV4-1 and TRBJ2-2; D is possibly TRBD1 (5 bases). The CDR3 is 14 amino acids. Germline V CDR1 and CDR2: MGHRA, YSYEKL. Trimming left V 0 bases short and J 6 bases short, with 8 bases between. CDR3 region: CASSQEGVAGELFF. The CDR3 DNA follows: TGCGCCAGCAGCCAAGAAGGGGTGGCCGGGGAGCTGTTTTTT.

This clone showed up just a few times. This chain connects TRBV19 to TRBJ1-2; D may be TRBD1 (6 bases). V was shortened by 3 bases and J by 6 bases, with 14 bases between the two germline ends. The CDR3 extends over 14 amino acids. Germline CDR1 and CDR2: LNHDA and SQIVND (reference sequence). The CDR3 nucleotides are TGTGCCAGTAGTATCAGGATACAGGGCGATGGCTACACCTTC. It specifies CASSIRIQGDGYTF.

The chain couples TRBV7-9 to TRBJ1-1; D remains unclear. Germline CDR1 SEHNR, CDR2 FQNEAQ (reference sequence). This CDR3 is built from 14 residues. Trimming removed 5 bases at V and 5 bases at J, with 15 bases between. The CDR3 sequence: CASSLPFGVTEAFF. In DNA form, the CDR3 reads TGTGCCAGCAGCCTACCGTTCGGGGTTACTGAAGCTTTCTTT.

This sequence joins TRBV10-3 and TRBJ2-4; TRBD1 aligns across 7 bases. CDR3 size: 15 residues. Germline lookup yields CDR1 ENHRY and CDR2 SYGVKD. Losses at the gene ends were 5 bases for V and 2 bases for J; bases not matched to a gene: 6. The CDR3 DNA is TGTGCCATCAGTTCGCTAGGGGGCTCCAAAAACATTCAGTACTTC. The encoded protein is CAISSLGGSKNIQYF.

This rearrangement joins TRBV18 to TRBJ1-2; D unclear. Germline CDR1 is KGHSH and CDR2 is LQKENI. This CDR3 comprises 13 residues. The V end lost 8 bases, the J end lost 2 bases, and 12 bases lay between the germline ends. CDR3 residues: CASANLGNYGYTF. The DNA for the CDR3 is TGTGCCAGCGCAAATCTTGGGAACTATGGCTACACCTTC.